The 2 T cell receptor beta chains below all came from one sample that was sequenced in a study of cytomegalovirus exposure and HLA in healthy donors. PCR involved 60 Vbeta and 13 Jbeta primers. Profiling relied on immunoSEQ multiplex PCR, and the TCRdb table lists in-frame clones only, not all of them. This sample's table has around 51,000 clones. The specimen sequenced was PBMCs. The receptors shown here come from a woman aged 40 to 55 in good health and CMV-seronegative.

The chain has TRBV19 and TRBJ2-7, with D maybe TRBD1 (5 bases). V was pared by 5 bases and J by 2 bases, with 16 bases between. The CDR3 consists of 15 residues. CDR1 and CDR2 (germline): LNHDA, SQIVND (reference sequence). The CDR3 DNA follows: TGTGCCAGTAGTTACGCGCAGGGTCACCCCTACGAGCAGTACTTC. Translated: CASSYAQGHPYEQYF.

This sequence joins TRBV4-3 and TRBJ1-4; D remains unclear. This CDR3 is built from 16 residues. Germline CDR1 reads LGHNA; CDR2 reads YSLEER. The V and J ends lost 0 bases and 3 bases respectively, with 11 bases between them. The DNA for the CDR3 is TGCGCCAGCAGCCAAGATCCCAGGCGCCCTAATGAAAAACTGTTTTTT. It codes for CASSQDPRRPNEKLFF.